These T cell receptor beta chains were read from a single sample in a study of blood T cell repertoires in COVID-19. The assay was immunoSEQ multiplex PCR, and TCRdb's table has in-frame clones only and misses some. Among tens of thousands of clones listed, roughly 86% were seen once. Sequenced input: peripheral blood. Source of these receptors: a man aged 50 or older with active COVID-19. Each CDR3 is given with its conserved first and last residue. A D gene is named only where the DNA matches it firmly. Some rows mark clone size as missing; the rest say once, few, many or name a class of expanded clone.

j_call: TRBJ1-5; d_call: NA; clone_size: NA; v_call: TRBV2; cdr3_aa: CASSSVYFQGMSSSQPQHF; cdr3_nt: TGTGCCAGCAGTTCCGTTTATTTCCAGGGGATGTCTAGTAGTCAGCCCCAGCATTTT
j_call: TRBJ2-1; d_call: TRBD2; clone_size: NA; v_call: TRBV4-1; cdr3_aa: CASSRGILAGGPGEQFF; cdr3_nt: TGCGCCAGCAGCCGAGGGATATTAGCGGGGGGGCCCGGTGAGCAGTTCTTC
j_call: TRBJ1-5; d_call: NA; clone_size: once; v_call: TRBV5-6; cdr3_aa: CASSLWGGGHQPQHF; cdr3_nt: TGTGCCAGCAGCTTGTGGGGAGGAGGTCATCAGCCCCAGCATTTT
j_call: TRBJ2-7; d_call: TRBD1; clone_size: NA; v_call: TRBV18; cdr3_aa: CASSPGQGISYEQYF; cdr3_nt: TGTGCCAGCTCTCCCGGACAGGGGATTTCCTACGAGCAGTACTTC
j_call: TRBJ1-5; d_call: NA; clone_size: NA; v_call: TRBV21-1; cdr3_aa: CASSGQSPEAGENQPQHF; cdr3_nt: TGTGCCAGCAGCGGACAATCCCCAGAAGCAGGGGAGAATCAGCCCCAGCATTTT
j_call: TRBJ2-6; d_call: NA; clone_size: once; v_call: TRBV7-2; cdr3_aa: CASTLGVFGANVLTF; cdr3_nt: TGTGCCAGCACCCTAGGGGTCTTTGGGGCCAACGTCCTGACTTTC
j_call: TRBJ2-3; d_call: TRBD1; clone_size: NA; v_call: TRBV6-5; cdr3_aa: CASTYGPVQGVRQYF; cdr3_nt: TGTGCCAGCACCTACGGGCCGGTTCAGGGGGTGAGGCAGTATTTT
j_call: TRBJ2-2; d_call: NA; clone_size: NA; v_call: TRBV5-1; cdr3_aa: CASSLGPVGGTGELFF; cdr3_nt: TGCGCCAGCAGCTTGGGTCCAGTAGGCGGCACCGGGGAGCTGTTTTTT
j_call: TRBJ2-3; d_call: NA; clone_size: NA; v_call: TRBV9; cdr3_aa: CASSVAGGSTDTQYF; cdr3_nt: TGTGCCAGCAGCGTAGCGGGGGGCAGCACAGATACGCAGTATTTT
j_call: TRBJ1-3; d_call: TRBD1; clone_size: NA; v_call: TRBV5-6; cdr3_aa: CASSTRQGDTIYF; cdr3_nt: TGTGCCAGCAGCACCCGACAGGGGGACACCATATATTTT
j_call: TRBJ1-3; d_call: NA; clone_size: NA; v_call: TRBV7-2; cdr3_aa: CASSLVSPRGGNTIYF; cdr3_nt: TGTGCCAGCAGCTTAGTCAGCCCCAGGGGTGGAAACACCATATATTTT
j_call: TRBJ2-2; d_call: NA; clone_size: once; v_call: TRBV4-1; cdr3_aa: CASSLGTGTVAGELFF; cdr3_nt: TGCGCCAGCAGCCTCGGAACCGGGACTGTGGCCGGGGAGCTGTTTTTT
j_call: TRBJ1-3; d_call: TRBD1; clone_size: NA; v_call: TRBV18; cdr3_aa: CASSPTYGQGAGNTIYF; cdr3_nt: TGTGCCAGCTCACCTACCTATGGACAGGGCGCTGGAAACACCATATATTTT
j_call: TRBJ1-1; d_call: NA; clone_size: NA; v_call: TRBV10-3; cdr3_aa: CAISRDKNTEAFF; cdr3_nt: TGTGCCATCAGTCGGGACAAGAACACTGAAGCTTTCTTT
j_call: TRBJ1-4; d_call: NA; clone_size: NA; v_call: TRBV6-5; cdr3_aa: CASSYGPTGEKLFF; cdr3_nt: TGTGCCAGCAGTTACGGGCCCACGGGGGAAAAACTGTTTTTT
j_call: TRBJ2-5; d_call: TRBD2; clone_size: NA; v_call: TRBV18; cdr3_aa: CASSPRTRETQYF; cdr3_nt: TGTGCCAGCTCACCACGGACTAGAGAGACCCAGTACTTC
j_call: TRBJ2-5; d_call: TRBD2; clone_size: NA; v_call: TRBV6-5; cdr3_aa: CASRSGGEETQYF; cdr3_nt: TGTGCCAGCAGAAGCGGGGGGGAAGAGACCCAGTACTTC
j_call: TRBJ2-5; d_call: TRBD1; clone_size: NA; v_call: TRBV10-2; cdr3_aa: CASRRTGGQETQYF; cdr3_nt: TGCGCCAGCAGGCGGACAGGGGGCCAAGAGACCCAGTACTTC
j_call: TRBJ2-7; d_call: TRBD2; clone_size: NA; v_call: TRBV30; cdr3_aa: CAWSKSGGDEQYF; cdr3_nt: TGTGCCTGGAGTAAATCCGGGGGGGACGAGCAGTACTTC
j_call: TRBJ2-7; d_call: TRBD1; clone_size: NA; v_call: TRBV25-1; cdr3_aa: CASSDPSDRGTYEQYF; cdr3_nt: TGTGCCAGCAGTGATCCCTCGGACAGGGGGACCTACGAGCAGTACTTC
j_call: TRBJ2-3; d_call: NA; clone_size: NA; v_call: TRBV5-1; cdr3_aa: CASSLGQPEADTQYF; cdr3_nt: TGCGCCAGCAGCTTGGGACAGCCCGAGGCAGATACGCAGTATTTT
j_call: TRBJ2-5; d_call: NA; clone_size: NA; v_call: TRBV2; cdr3_aa: CASRWSGETQYF; cdr3_nt: TGTGCCAGCAGGTGGAGTGGGGAGACCCAGTACTTC
j_call: TRBJ1-5; d_call: NA; clone_size: NA; v_call: TRBV12-5; cdr3_aa: CASGLSGNQPQHF; cdr3_nt: TGTGCTAGTGGTTTGTCGGGCAATCAGCCCCAGCATTTT
j_call: TRBJ1-1; d_call: NA; clone_size: NA; v_call: TRBV9; cdr3_aa: CASSPQGQSEAFF; cdr3_nt: TGTGCCAGCAGCCCTCAGGGGCAGAGTGAAGCTTTCTTT
j_call: TRBJ1-6; d_call: NA; clone_size: NA; v_call: TRBV7-2; cdr3_aa: CASSLNSGSDPSPLHF; cdr3_nt: TGTGCCAGCAGCCTAAACTCCGGGTCAGACCCTTCACCCCTCCACTTT
j_call: TRBJ2-1; d_call: TRBD1; clone_size: NA; v_call: TRBV5-1; cdr3_aa: CASSLARGNNEQFF; cdr3_nt: TGCGCCAGCAGCTTAGCCAGGGGGAACAATGAGCAGTTCTTC
j_call: TRBJ1-2; d_call: NA; clone_size: NA; v_call: TRBV3-1/TRBV3-2; cdr3_aa: CASSPLQTNYGYTF; cdr3_nt: TGTGCCAGCAGCCCCCTTCAGACTAACTATGGCTACACCTTC
j_call: TRBJ1-2; d_call: TRBD1; clone_size: NA; v_call: TRBV29-1; cdr3_aa: CSAEQGNGYTF; cdr3_nt: TGCAGCGCCGAACAGGGGAATGGCTACACCTTC
j_call: TRBJ2-7; d_call: NA; clone_size: NA; v_call: TRBV3-1/TRBV3-2; cdr3_aa: CASSQDRQGDF; cdr3_nt: TGTGCCAGCAGCCAAGACAGGCAAGGCGACTTC
j_call: TRBJ1-4; d_call: TRBD1; clone_size: NA; v_call: TRBV5-1; cdr3_aa: CASSLTSGQGNEKLFF; cdr3_nt: TGCGCCAGCAGCTTGACATCTGGACAGGGGAATGAAAAACTGTTTTTT
j_call: TRBJ1-1; d_call: NA; clone_size: NA; v_call: TRBV6-5; cdr3_aa: CASWADTYTEAFF; cdr3_nt: TGTGCCAGCTGGGCCGACACCTACACTGAAGCTTTCTTT
j_call: TRBJ1-1; d_call: NA; clone_size: NA; v_call: TRBV19; cdr3_aa: CASSIKREGTEAFF; cdr3_nt: TGTGCCAGTAGTATTAAGAGGGAAGGCACTGAAGCTTTCTTT
j_call: TRBJ1-1; d_call: TRBD1; clone_size: NA; v_call: TRBV2; cdr3_aa: CASSGLQGTEAFF; cdr3_nt: TGTGCCAGCAGTGGCCTACAGGGGACTGAAGCTTTCTTT
j_call: TRBJ2-2; d_call: TRBD2; clone_size: once; v_call: TRBV5-1; cdr3_aa: CASSLGEGREDPGELFF; cdr3_nt: TGCGCCAGCAGCTTGGGGGAGGGACGGGAGGACCCCGGGGAGCTGTTTTTT
j_call: TRBJ1-1; d_call: TRBD1; clone_size: NA; v_call: TRBV9; cdr3_aa: CASSLRTGDYTEAFF; cdr3_nt: TGTGCCAGCAGCTTACGGACAGGGGACTACACTGAAGCTTTCTTT
j_call: TRBJ1-2; d_call: TRBD1; clone_size: NA; v_call: TRBV30; cdr3_aa: CAWLTITGQGYGYTF; cdr3_nt: TGTGCCTGGTTAACGATAACGGGACAGGGGTATGGCTACACCTTC
j_call: TRBJ1-1; d_call: NA; clone_size: NA; v_call: TRBV11-3; cdr3_aa: CASSANNGGTEAFF; cdr3_nt: TGTGCCAGCAGCGCCAACAACGGGGGTACTGAAGCTTTCTTT
j_call: TRBJ1-5; d_call: NA; clone_size: medium-sized; v_call: TRBV7-8; cdr3_aa: CASSPEQPYSNQPQHF; cdr3_nt: TGTGCCAGCAGCCCAGAACAGCCCTATAGCAATCAGCCCCAGCATTTT
j_call: TRBJ2-7; d_call: NA; clone_size: NA; v_call: TRBV28; cdr3_aa: CASSPAPREQYF; cdr3_nt: TGTGCCAGCAGCCCCGCGCCTCGCGAGCAGTACTTC
j_call: TRBJ2-7; d_call: TRBD1; clone_size: NA; v_call: TRBV11-2; cdr3_aa: CASSFYRGLNYEQYF; cdr3_nt: TGTGCCAGCAGCTTTTATAGGGGGCTCAATTACGAGCAGTACTTC
j_call: TRBJ2-3; d_call: NA; clone_size: NA; v_call: TRBV12-5; cdr3_aa: CASREGRDTQYF; cdr3_nt: TGTGCTAGTCGGGAAGGGCGAGATACGCAGTATTTT
j_call: TRBJ2-5; d_call: TRBD2; clone_size: NA; v_call: TRBV7-2; cdr3_aa: CASSLAFASGETQYF; cdr3_nt: TGTGCCAGCAGCTTAGCGTTTGCTAGCGGAGAGACCCAGTACTTC
j_call: TRBJ2-7; d_call: NA; clone_size: once; v_call: TRBV18; cdr3_aa: CASSPRQGFNEQYF; cdr3_nt: TGTGCCAGCTCACCTCGCCAGGGGTTTAACGAGCAGTACTTC
j_call: TRBJ2-2; d_call: TRBD2; clone_size: NA; v_call: TRBV19; cdr3_aa: CASRFTSGYTGELFF; cdr3_nt: TGTGCCAGTAGGTTTACTAGCGGGTACACCGGGGAGCTGTTTTTT
j_call: TRBJ1-5; d_call: NA; clone_size: NA; v_call: TRBV7-9; cdr3_aa: CASSLKGGDQPQHF; cdr3_nt: TGTGCCAGCAGCTTGAAAGGGGGGGACCAGCCCCAGCATTTT